This T cell receptor (beta chain) derives from a study of blood T cells in healthy people across ages. Only a few counts were recorded for this clonotype. The antigen is unknown. V was pared by 1 base and J by 4 bases, with 7 bases of the junction left unmatched. CDR3 length: 16 amino acids. CDR1 and CDR2 from the germline V gene are LGHNA and YSLEER. Primed by a sample-barcoded 5' primer and a J-beta primer mix, a second PCR proceeded for 7 to 11 cycles. Every molecule of cDNA carried a tag from a template-switch adaptor with 12 random nucleotides. Individual samples furnished no less than 2.5 million CDR3-containing paired-end reads apiece. Each CDR3 protein gets one entry after TCRdb re-called the 5' RACE reads with MiXCR. This sample has over 1,500,000 distinct CDR3 sequences, with roughly 49% found just once. Study conclusions and caveats: Across samples, TCR beta diversity tracked strongly with naive T cell percentage. It was held that diversity estimates obtained from one million T cells represented underestimates.

This TCR came from a woman between 40 and 50 years old in good health. The chain is built from TRBV4-3 and TRBJ2-1, with 7 bases aligning to TRBD2. The sample taken for sequencing was blood. The CDR3 nucleotides read TGCGCCAGCAGCCAAGGGTCGGGGGGAGGTTACAATGAGCAGTTCTTC. Its protein is CASSQGSGGGYNEQFF.